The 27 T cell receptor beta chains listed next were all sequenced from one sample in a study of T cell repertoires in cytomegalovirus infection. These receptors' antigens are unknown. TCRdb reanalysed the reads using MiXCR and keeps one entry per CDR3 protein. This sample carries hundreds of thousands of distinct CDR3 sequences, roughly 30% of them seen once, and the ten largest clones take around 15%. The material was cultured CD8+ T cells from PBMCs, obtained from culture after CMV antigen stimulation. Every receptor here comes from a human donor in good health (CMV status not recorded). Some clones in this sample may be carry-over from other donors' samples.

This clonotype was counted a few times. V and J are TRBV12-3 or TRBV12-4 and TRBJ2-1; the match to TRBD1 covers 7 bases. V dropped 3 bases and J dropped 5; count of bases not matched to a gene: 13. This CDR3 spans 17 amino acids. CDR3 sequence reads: CASSFYRGRSRHNEQFF. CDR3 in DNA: TGTGCCAGCAGTTTCTACAGGGGACGGTCTCGCCACAATGAGCAGTTCTTC.

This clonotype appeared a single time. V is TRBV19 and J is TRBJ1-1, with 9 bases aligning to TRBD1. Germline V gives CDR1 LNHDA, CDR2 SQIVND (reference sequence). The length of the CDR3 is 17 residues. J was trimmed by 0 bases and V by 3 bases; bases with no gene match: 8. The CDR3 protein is CASSILGTGKMNTEAFF. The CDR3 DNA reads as TGTGCCAGTAGTATCCTCGGGACAGGGAAGATGAACACTGAAGCTTTCTTT.

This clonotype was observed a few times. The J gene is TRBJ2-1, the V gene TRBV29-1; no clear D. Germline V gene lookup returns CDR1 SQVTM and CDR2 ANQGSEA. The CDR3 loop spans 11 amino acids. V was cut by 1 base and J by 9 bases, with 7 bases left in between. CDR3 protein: CSVEGTSEQFF. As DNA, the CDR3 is TGCAGCGTTGAAGGGACGAGTGAGCAGTTCTTC.

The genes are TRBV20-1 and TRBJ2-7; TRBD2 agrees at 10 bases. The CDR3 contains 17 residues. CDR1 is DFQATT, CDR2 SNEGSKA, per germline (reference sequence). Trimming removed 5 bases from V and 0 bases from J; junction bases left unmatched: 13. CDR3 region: CSARGLAGASSSYEQYV. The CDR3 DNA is TGCAGTGCTCGAGGGCTAGCGGGGGCTTCTAGCTCCTACGAGCAGTACGTC.

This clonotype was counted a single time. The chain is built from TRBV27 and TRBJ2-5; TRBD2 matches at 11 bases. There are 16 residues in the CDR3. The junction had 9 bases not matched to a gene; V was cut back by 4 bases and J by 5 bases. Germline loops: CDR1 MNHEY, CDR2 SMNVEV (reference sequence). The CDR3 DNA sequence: TGTGCCAGCAGTTCCCTGAGAGTAGCGGGGGGGGAGACCCAGTACTTC. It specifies CASSSLRVAGGETQYF.

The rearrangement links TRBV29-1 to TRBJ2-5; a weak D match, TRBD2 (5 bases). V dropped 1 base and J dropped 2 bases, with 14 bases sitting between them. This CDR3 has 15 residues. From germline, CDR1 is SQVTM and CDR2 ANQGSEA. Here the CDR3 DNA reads TGCAGCGTTGAAGGGGAAGCGGTACTTCAAGAGACCCAGTACTTC. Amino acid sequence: CSVEGEAVLQETQYF.

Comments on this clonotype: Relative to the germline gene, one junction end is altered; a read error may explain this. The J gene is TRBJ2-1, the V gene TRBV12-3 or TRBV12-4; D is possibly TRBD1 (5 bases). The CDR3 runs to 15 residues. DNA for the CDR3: TGTGCCGGCAGTTTAGGTGGGGCCCTCTACAATGAGCAGTTCTTC. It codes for CAGSLGGALYNEQFF.

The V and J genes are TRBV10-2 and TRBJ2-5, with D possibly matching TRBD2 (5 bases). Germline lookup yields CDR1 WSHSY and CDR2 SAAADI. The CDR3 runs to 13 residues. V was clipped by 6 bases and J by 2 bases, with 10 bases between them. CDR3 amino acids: CASRNRGQETQYF. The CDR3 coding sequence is TGCGCCAGCAGAAACCGGGGACAAGAGACCCAGTACTTC.

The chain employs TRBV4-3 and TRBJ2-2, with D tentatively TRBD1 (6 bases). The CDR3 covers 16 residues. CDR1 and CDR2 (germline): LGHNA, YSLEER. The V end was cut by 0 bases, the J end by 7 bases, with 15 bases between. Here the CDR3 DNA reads TGCGCCAGCAGCCAAGATCGGACAGCTCAGGGCGGGGAGCTGTTTTTT. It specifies CASSQDRTAQGGELFF.

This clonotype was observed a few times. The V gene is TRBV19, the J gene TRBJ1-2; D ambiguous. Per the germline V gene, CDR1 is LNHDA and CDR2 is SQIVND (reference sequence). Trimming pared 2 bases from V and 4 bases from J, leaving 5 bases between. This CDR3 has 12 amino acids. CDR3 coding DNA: TGTGCCAGTAGTATACGACGCTATGGCTACACCTTC. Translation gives CASSIRRYGYTF. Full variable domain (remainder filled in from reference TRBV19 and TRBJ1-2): DGGITQSPKYLFRKEGQNVTLSCEQNLNHDAMYWYRQDPGQGLRLIYYSQIVNDFQKGDIAEGYSVSREKKESFPLTVTSAQKNPTAFYLCASSIRRYGYTFGSGTRLTVV.

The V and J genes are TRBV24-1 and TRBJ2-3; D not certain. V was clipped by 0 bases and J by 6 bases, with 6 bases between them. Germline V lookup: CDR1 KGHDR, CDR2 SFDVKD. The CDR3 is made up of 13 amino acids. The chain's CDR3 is CATSDLGKDTQYF. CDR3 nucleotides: TGTGCCACCAGTGATTTGGGAAAGGATACGCAGTATTTT.

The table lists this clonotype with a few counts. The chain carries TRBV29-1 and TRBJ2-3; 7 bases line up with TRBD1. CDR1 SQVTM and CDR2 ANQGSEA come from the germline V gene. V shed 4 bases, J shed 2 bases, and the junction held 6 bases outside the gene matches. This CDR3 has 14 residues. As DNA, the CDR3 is TGCAGCGTTGCGGGACAGCTTTACACAGATACGCAGTATTTT. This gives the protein CSVAGQLYTDTQYF.

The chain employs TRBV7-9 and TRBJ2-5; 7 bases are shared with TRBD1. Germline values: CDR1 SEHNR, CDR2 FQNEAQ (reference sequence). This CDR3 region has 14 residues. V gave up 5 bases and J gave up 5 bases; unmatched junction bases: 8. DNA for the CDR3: TGTGCCAGCAGCGCCACAGGGGCGCCGGAGACCCAGTACTTC. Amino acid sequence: CASSATGAPETQYF.

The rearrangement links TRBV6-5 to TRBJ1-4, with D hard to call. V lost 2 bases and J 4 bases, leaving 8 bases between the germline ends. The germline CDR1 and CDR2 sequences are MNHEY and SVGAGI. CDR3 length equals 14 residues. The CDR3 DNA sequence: TGTGCCAGCAGTTACGTACGCCATAATGAAAAACTGTTTTTT. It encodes CASSYVRHNEKLFF.

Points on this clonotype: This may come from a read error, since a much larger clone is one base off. The CDR3 nucleotides read TGTGCCAGCAGCTTAGAGGCTAGCGGGACCACAGATACGCAGTATTTT. Translated: CASSLEASGTTDTQYF. The chain has TRBV11-2 and TRBJ2-3; 9 bases match TRBD2. CDR1 and CDR2 (germline): SGHAT, FQNNGV. The V and J ends lost 0 bases and 2 bases, in that order; junction bases with no gene match: 3. This CDR3 has 16 residues. The whole variable domain, filled in from reference TRBV11-2 and TRBJ2-3, reads EAGVAQSPRYKIIEKRQSVAFWCNPISGHATLYWYQQILGQGPKLLIQFQNNGVVDDSQLPKDRFSAERLKGVDSTLKIQPAKLEDSAVYLCASSLEASGTTDTQYFGPGTRLTVL.

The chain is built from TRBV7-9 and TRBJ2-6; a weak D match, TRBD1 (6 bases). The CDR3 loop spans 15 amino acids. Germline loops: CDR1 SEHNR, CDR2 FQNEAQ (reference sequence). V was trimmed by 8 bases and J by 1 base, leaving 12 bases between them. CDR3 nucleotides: TGTGCCAGCGGGACACCAAAATCTGGGGCCAACGTCCTGACTTTC. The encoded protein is CASGTPKSGANVLTF.

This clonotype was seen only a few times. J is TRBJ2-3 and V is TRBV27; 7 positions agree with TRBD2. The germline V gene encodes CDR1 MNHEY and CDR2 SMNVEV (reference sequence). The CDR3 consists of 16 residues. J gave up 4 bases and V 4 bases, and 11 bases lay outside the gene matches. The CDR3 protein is CASSWSAGEFADTQYF. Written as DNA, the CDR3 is TGTGCCAGCAGTTGGTCGGCGGGGGAGTTCGCAGATACGCAGTATTTT.

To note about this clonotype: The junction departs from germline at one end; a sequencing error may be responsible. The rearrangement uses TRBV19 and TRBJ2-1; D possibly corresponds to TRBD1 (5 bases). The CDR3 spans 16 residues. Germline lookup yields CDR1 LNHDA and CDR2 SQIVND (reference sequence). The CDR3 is CTSSITGSASYNEQFF. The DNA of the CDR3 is TGTACCAGTAGTATTACAGGTTCTGCTTCCTACAATGAGCAGTTCTTC. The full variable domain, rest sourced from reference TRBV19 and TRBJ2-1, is DGGITQSPKYLFRKEGQNVTLSCEQNLNHDAMYWYRQDPGQGLRLIYYSQIVNDFQKGDIAEGYSVSREKKESFPLTVTSAQKNPTAFYLCTSSITGSASYNEQFFGPGTRLTVL.

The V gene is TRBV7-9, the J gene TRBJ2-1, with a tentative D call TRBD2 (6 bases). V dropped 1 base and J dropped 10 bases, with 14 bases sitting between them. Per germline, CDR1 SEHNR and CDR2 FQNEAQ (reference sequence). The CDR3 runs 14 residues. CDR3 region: CASSLVQGEAEQFF. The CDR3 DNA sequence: TGTGCCAGCAGCTTAGTTCAAGGGGAGGCGGAGCAGTTCTTC.

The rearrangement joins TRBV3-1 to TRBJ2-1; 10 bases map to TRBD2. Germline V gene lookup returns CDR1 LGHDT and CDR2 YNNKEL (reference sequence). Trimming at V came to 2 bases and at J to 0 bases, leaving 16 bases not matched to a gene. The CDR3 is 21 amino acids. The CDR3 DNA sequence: TGTGCCAGCAGCCAAAGAGTCGTGGCTAGCGGGGGTTCGTCCTCCTACAATGAGCAGTTCTTC. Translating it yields CASSQRVVASGGSSSYNEQFF.

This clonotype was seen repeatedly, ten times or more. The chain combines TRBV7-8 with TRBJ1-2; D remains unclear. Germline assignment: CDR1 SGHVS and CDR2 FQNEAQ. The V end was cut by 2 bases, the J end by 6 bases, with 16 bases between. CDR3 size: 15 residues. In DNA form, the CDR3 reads TGTGCCAGCAGCTTAAGTATCAGATCGGGTAATGGCTACACCTTC. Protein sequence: CASSLSIRSGNGYTF.

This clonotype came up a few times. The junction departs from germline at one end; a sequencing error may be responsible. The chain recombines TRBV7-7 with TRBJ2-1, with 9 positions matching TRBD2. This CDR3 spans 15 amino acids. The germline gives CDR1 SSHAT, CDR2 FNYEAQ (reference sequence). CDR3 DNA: TGTGCTAGCAGCCTCCAAGCGGGGGGTCACAATGAGCAGTTCTTC. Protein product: CASSLQAGGHNEQFF.

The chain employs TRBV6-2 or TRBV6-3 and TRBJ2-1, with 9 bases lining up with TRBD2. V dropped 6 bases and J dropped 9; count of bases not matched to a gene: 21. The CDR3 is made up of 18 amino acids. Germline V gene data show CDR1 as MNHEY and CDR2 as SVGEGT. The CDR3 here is CASRGTGLSSGGTFEQFF. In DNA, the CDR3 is TGTGCCAGCAGAGGGACCGGGCTGTCCAGCGGGGGGACGTTTGAGCAGTTCTTC.

The CDR3 reads CASTRQLTYEQYF. The DNA for the CDR3 is TGTGCCAGCACGAGACAGTTAACCTACGAGCAGTACTTC. The chain links TRBV2 to TRBJ2-7, with TRBD1 as a possible D gene (5 bases). CDR3 length: 13 residues. Trimming removed 7 bases at V and 2 bases at J, with 12 bases between. Germline V gene sequence: CDR1 SNHLY, CDR2 FYNNEI.

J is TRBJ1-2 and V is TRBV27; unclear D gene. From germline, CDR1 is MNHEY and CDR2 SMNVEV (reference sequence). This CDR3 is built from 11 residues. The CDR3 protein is CAAGRREGYTF. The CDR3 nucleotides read TGTGCGGCGGGCAGGCGGGAAGGCTACACCTTC.

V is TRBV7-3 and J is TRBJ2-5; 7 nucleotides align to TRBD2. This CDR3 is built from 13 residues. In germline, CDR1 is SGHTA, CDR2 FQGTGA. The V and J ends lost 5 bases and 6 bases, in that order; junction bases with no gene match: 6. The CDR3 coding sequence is TGTGCCAGCAGCCCCCAGCGGGGAAAGACCCAGTACTTC. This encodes CASSPQRGKTQYF.

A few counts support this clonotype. The CDR3 DNA is TGTGCCAGCAGTTTTTTCGCGGGCGGGGACACCGGGGAGCTGTTTTTT. Protein: CASSFFAGGDTGELFF. The chain carries TRBV12-3 or TRBV12-4 and TRBJ2-2; D possibly corresponds to TRBD2 (6 bases). Trimming cost V 3 bases and J 3 bases, with 14 bases left between them. The length of the CDR3 is 16 residues.